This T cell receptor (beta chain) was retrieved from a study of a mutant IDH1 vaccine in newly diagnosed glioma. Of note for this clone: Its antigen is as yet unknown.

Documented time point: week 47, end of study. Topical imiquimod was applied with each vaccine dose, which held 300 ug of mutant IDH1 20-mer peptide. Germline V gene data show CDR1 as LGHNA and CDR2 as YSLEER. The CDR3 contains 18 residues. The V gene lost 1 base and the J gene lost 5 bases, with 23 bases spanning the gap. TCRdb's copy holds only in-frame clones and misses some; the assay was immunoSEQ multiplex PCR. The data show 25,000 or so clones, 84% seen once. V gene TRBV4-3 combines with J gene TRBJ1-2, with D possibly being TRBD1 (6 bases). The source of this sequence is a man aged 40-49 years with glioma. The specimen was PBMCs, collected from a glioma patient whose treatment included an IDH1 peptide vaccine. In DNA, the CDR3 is TGCGCCAGCAGCCAAGGGGAGGCCTCAGGGGAGAAGTGGTATGGCTACACCTTC. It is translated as CASSQGEASGEKWYGYTF.